This T cell receptor (beta chain) was retrieved from a study of cytomegalovirus exposure and HLA in healthy donors. The PCR made use of 60 Vbeta and 13 Jbeta primers. The data were produced by immunoSEQ multiplex PCR, yet TCRdb's version contains in-frame clones alone and is incomplete. The sample records more than 140,000 clones, under 70% being singletons. A few counts support this clone. The CDR3 covers 12 residues. V was clipped by 7 bases and J by 4 bases, with 14 bases between them. Germline-derived CDR1 and CDR2 are SQVTM and ANQGSEA. The sequence was collected from a woman in her twenties or thirties in good health and CMV-seropositive. The chain combines TRBV29-1 with TRBJ2-7; a possible D gene is TRBD2 (5 bases). Sample: PBMCs. The CDR3 here is CSAQLRGYEQYF. Here the CDR3 DNA reads TGCAGCGCACAGCTTCGAGGGTACGAGCAGTACTTC.